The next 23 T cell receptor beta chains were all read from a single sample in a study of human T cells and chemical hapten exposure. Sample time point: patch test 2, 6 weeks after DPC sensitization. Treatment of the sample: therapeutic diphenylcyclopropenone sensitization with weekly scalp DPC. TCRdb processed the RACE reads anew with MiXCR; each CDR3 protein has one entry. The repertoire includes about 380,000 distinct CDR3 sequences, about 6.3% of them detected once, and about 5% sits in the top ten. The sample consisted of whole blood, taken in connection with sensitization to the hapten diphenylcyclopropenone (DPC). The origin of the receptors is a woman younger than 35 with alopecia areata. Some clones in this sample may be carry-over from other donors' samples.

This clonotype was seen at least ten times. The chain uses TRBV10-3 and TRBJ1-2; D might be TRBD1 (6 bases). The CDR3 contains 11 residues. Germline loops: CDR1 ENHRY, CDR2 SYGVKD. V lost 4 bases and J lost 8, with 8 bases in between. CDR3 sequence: CAISGTDGYTF. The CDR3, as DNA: TGTGCCATCAGTGGGACAGACGGCTACACCTTC.

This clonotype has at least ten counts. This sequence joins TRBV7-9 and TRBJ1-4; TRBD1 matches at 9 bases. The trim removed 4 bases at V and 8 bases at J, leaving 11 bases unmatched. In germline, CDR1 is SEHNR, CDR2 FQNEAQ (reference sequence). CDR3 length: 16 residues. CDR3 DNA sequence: TGTGCCAGCAGCTCAATAACCGGGACAGGGAACGAAAAACTGTTTTTT. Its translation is CASSSITGTGNEKLFF.

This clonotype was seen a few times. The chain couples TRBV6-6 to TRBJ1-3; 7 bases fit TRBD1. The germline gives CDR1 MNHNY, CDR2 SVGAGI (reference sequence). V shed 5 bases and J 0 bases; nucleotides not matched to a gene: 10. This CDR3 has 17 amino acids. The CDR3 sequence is CASSPGQRVHSGNTIYF. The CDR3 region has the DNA TGTGCCAGCAGTCCGGGACAGAGAGTTCACTCTGGAAACACCATATATTTT.

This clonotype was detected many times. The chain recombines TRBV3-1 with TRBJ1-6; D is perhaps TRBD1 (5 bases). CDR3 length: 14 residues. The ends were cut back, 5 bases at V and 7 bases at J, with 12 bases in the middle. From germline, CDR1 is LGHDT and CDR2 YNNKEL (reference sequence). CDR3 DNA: TGTGCCAGCAGCTTTAACCAGGGCAATTCACCCCTCCACTTT. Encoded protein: CASSFNQGNSPLHF.

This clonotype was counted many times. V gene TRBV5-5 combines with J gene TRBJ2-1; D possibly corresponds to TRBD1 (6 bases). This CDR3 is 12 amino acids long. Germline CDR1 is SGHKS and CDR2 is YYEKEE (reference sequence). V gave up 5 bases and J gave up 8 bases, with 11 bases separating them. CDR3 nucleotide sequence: TGTGCCAGCAGTTGGGACATCGATGAGCAGTTCTTC. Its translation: CASSWDIDEQFF.

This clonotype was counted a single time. CDR3 residues: CAISGQQNYEETQYF. The CDR3 bases are TGTGCCATCAGTGGACAGCAGAACTACGAAGAGACCCAGTACTTC. The chain carries TRBV10-3 and TRBJ2-5; D perhaps matches TRBD1 (5 bases). The CDR3 covers 15 residues. Germline loops: CDR1 ENHRY, CDR2 SYGVKD. V lost 4 bases and J lost 3, with 15 bases in between.

CDR3 bases: TGTGCCAGCACCCCCCCCGCGGGGCGAGCAGCTTTCTTT. Protein: CASTPPAGRAAFF. The chain carries TRBV2 and TRBJ1-1; perhaps TRBD1 as D (5 bases). CDR3 length: 13 amino acids. Germline assignment: CDR1 SNHLY and CDR2 FYNNEI. V shed 7 bases and J shed 10 bases, with 19 bases lying between them. Filled out from reference TRBV2 and TRBJ1-1, the complete variable domain reads EPEVTQTPSHQVTQMGQEVILRCVPISNHLYFYWYRQILGQKVEFLVSFYNNEISEKSEIFDDQFSVERPDGSNFTLKIRSTKLEDSAMYFCASTPPAGRAAFFGQGTRLTVV.

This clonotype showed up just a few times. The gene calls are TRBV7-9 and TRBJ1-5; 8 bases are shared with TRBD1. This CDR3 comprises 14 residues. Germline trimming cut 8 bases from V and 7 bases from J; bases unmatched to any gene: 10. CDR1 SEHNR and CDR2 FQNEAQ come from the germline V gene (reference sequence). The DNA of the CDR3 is TGTGCCAGCGGGGCAGGGGGCCCGAGACAGCCCCAGCATTTT. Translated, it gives CASGAGGPRQPQHF.

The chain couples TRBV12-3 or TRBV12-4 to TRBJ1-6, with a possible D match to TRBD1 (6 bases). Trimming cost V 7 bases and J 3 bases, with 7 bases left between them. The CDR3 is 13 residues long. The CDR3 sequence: CASKGGYNSPLHF. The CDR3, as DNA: TGTGCCAGCAAGGGGGGCTATAATTCACCCCTCCACTTT.

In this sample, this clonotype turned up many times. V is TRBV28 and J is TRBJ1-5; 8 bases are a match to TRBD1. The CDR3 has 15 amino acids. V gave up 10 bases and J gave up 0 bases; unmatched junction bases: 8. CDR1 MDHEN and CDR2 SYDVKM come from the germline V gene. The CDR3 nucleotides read TGTGCCACGCTACAGGGGGATTATAGCAATCAGCCCCAGCATTTT. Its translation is CATLQGDYSNQPQHF.

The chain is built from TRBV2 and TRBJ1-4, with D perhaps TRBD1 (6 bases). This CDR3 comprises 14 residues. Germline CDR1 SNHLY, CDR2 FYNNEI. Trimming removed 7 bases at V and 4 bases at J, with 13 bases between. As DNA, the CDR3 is TGTGCCAGCATGGCGGACAGATTTAATGAAAAACTGTTTTTT. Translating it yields CASMADRFNEKLFF.

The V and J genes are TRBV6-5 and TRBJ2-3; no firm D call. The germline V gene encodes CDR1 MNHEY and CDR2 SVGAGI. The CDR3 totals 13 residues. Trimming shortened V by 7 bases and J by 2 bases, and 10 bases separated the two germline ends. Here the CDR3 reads CASMSQITDTQYF. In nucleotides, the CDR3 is TGTGCCAGCATGAGCCAAATCACAGATACGCAGTATTTT.

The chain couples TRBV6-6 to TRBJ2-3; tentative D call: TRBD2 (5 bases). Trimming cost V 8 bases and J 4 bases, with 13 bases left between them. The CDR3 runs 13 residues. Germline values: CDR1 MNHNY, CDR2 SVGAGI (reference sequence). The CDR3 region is CASVRRRADTQYF. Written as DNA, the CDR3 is TGTGCCAGCGTCCGCAGGCGGGCAGATACGCAGTATTTT.

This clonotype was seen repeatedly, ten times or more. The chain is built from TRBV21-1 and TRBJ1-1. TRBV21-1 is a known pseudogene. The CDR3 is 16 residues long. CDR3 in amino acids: CASSKALGPLNTEAFF. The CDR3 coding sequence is TGTGCCAGCAGCAAAGCTCTTGGACCCTTGAACACTGAAGCTTTCTTT.

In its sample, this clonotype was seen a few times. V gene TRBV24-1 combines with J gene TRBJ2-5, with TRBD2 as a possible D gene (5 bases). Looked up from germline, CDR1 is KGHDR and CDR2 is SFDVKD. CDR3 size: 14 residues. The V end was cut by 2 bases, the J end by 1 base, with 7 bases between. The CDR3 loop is CATSDSGIQETQYF. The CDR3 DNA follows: TGTGCCACCAGTGATTCCGGGATCCAAGAGACCCAGTACTTC.

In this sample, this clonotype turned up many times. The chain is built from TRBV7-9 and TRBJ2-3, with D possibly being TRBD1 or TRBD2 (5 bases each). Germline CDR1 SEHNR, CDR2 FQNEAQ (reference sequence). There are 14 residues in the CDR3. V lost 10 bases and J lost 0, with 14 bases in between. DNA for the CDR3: TGTGCCATTCCAGCCGGGGCTAGCACAGATACGCAGTATTTT. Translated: CAIPAGASTDTQYF.

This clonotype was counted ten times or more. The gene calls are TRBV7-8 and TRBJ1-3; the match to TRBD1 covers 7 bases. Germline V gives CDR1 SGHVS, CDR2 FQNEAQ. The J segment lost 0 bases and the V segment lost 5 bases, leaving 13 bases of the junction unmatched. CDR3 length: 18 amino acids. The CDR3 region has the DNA TGTGCCAGCAGCGCCGACAGAGGGGGCGGACACTCTGGAAACACCATATATTTT. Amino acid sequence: CASSADRGGGHSGNTIYF.

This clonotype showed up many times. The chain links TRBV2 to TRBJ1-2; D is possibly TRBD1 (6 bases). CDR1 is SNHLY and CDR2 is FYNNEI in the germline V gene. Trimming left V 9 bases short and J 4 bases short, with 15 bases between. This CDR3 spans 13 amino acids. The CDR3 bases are TGTGCCAGTCTCAAAATGGACAGCTATGGCTACACCTTC. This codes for CASLKMDSYGYTF. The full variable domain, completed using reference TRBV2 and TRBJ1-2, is EPEVTQTPSHQVTQMGQEVILRCVPISNHLYFYWYRQILGQKVEFLVSFYNNEISEKSEIFDDQFSVERPDGSNFTLKIRSTKLEDSAMYFCASLKMDSYGYTFGSGTRLTVV.

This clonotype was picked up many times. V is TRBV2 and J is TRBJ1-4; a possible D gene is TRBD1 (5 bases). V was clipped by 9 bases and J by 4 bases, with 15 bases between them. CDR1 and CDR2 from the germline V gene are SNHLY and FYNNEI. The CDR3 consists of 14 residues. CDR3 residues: CASLTGTGNEKLFF. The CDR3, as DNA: TGTGCCAGTTTGACCGGGACGGGTAATGAAAAACTGTTTTTT.

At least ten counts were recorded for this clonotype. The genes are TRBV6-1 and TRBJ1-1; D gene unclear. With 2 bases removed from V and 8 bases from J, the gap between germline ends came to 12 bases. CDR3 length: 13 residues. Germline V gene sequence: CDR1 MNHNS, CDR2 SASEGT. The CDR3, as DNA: TGTGCCAGCAGTGAATTTTTTGCAGAGGAAGCTTTCTTT. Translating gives CASSEFFAEEAFF.

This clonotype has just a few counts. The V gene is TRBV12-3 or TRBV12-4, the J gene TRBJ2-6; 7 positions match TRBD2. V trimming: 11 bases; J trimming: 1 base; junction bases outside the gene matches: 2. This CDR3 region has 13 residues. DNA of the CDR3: TGTGCCGCGGGGGTTTCTGGGGCCAACGTCCTGACTTTC. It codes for CAAGVSGANVLTF.

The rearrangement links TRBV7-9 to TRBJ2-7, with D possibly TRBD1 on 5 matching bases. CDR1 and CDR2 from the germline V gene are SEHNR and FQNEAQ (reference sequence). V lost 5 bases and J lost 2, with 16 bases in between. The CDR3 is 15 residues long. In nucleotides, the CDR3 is TGTGCCAGCAGCCACGACAGTGATGGGCCCTACGAGCAGTACTTC. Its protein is CASSHDSDGPYEQYF.

As DNA, the CDR3 is TGTGCCAGCAGCTTCTCAGGGATACTAGCCAAAAACATTCAGTACTTC. Translating gives CASSFSGILAKNIQYF. The chain has TRBV7-3 and TRBJ2-4; maybe TRBD1 (5 bases). CDR1 and CDR2 (germline): SGHTA, FQGTGA. This CDR3 has 16 residues. V was trimmed by 3 bases and J by 0 bases, leaving 12 bases between them.